This TCR beta chain was sequenced for a study of blood T cell repertoires in COVID-19. Across the study: Material from acute and convalescent COVID-19 was sourced from the United States, Italy and Spain. PBMCs, B-cell-depleted T cells, or T cells provided the cDNA or gDNA that made up the material.

In the study's own analysis: Estimation of nucleated cell counts was performed using reference gene primer amplification. Clones were sequenced by immunoSEQ multiplex PCR, and TCRdb holds only the in-frame ones, with some missing. The V and J calls and clone size come from that table; D and trimming were worked out from the DNA. The table shows about 74,000 clones, with approximately 80% occurring only once. The CDR3 extends over 16 amino acids. CDR1 SGHAT and CDR2 FQNNGV come from the germline V gene. V lost 6 bases and J lost 4, with 19 bases in between. The sample consisted of peripheral blood. The V call is TRBV11-2, the J call TRBJ2-1; a weak D match, TRBD1 (6 bases). The TCR was taken from a human donor in a cohort sampled during active COVID-19. Here the CDR3 reads CASRRQAGDAYNEQFF. CDR3 nucleotides: TGTGCCAGCAGGCGCCAGGCAGGGGATGCGTACAATGAGCAGTTCTTC.